The 13 T cell receptor beta chains below come from one sample, sequenced in a study of shared clonotypes between healthy human individuals. The method was immunoSEQ multiplex PCR; TCRdb's version includes in-frame clones alone and lacks a portion of them. The sample records 2 million to 3 million clones, roughly 93% being singletons. Sequenced sample: naive CD4+ T cells from PBMCs. Subset defined: CD45RA+ positively selected. The receptors originated from a young man in good health. Some clones in this sample may be carry-over from other donors' samples.

The J gene is TRBJ2-2, the V gene TRBV7-2; the match to TRBD2 covers 12 bases. V gave up 2 bases and J gave up 5 bases; unmatched junction bases: 3. The CDR3 sequence is 16 residues long. Germline CDR1 and CDR2: SGHTA and FQGNSA. The DNA of the CDR3 is TGTGCCAGCAGCTTATTAGGGACTAGCGGGACCGGGGAGCTGTTTTTT. It codes for CASSLLGTSGTGELFF.

This clone has only one observation. V is TRBV5-4 and J is TRBJ2-5; tentative D call: TRBD1 (5 bases). CDR1 and CDR2 from the germline V gene are SGHNT and YYREEE (reference sequence). V was shortened by 4 bases and J by 0 bases, with 7 bases between the two germline ends. The length of the CDR3 is 13 residues. The CDR3 is CASSVGDQETQYF. In nucleotides, the CDR3 is TGTGCCAGCAGCGTAGGGGACCAAGAGACCCAGTACTTC.

The genes are TRBV18 and TRBJ1-5; no definite D call. Trimming cost V 4 bases and J 1 base, with 8 bases left between them. The CDR3 spans 14 residues. Germline-derived CDR1 and CDR2 are KGHSH and LQKENI. The CDR3 loop is CASSRSRSNQPQHF. The CDR3 nucleotides read TGTGCCAGCTCACGAAGCCGGAGCAATCAGCCCCAGCATTTT.

The rearrangement joins TRBV15 to TRBJ2-5; D may be TRBD1 (6 bases). Germline-derived CDR1 and CDR2 are LNHNV and YYDKDF (reference sequence). The CDR3 runs to 12 residues. The germline V and J ends were trimmed by 8 bases and 5 bases, with 12 bases remaining between them. CDR3 sequence (DNA): TGTGCCACCTCCCAGGGGCAGGAGACCCAGTACTTC. It is translated as CATSQGQETQYF.

This chain connects TRBV5-6 to TRBJ2-1, with 9 nucleotides matching TRBD2. V shed 4 bases, J shed 6 bases, and the junction held 17 bases outside the gene matches. Germline loops: CDR1 SGHDT, CDR2 YYEEEE. This CDR3 region has 18 residues. The CDR3: CASSPLHYSGRGVNEQFF. In nucleotides, the CDR3 is TGTGCCAGCAGCCCGCTACACTATAGCGGGAGAGGAGTCAATGAGCAGTTCTTC.

The J gene is TRBJ1-1, the V gene TRBV5-6; weak D call: TRBD1 (5 bases). Per germline, CDR1 SGHDT and CDR2 YYEEEE. The length of the CDR3 is 15 residues. Trimming removed 4 bases at V and 5 bases at J, with 18 bases between. CDR3 residues: CASSLGTGGGTEAFF. CDR3 coding DNA: TGTGCCAGCAGCCTCGGGACCGGGGGTGGGACTGAAGCTTTCTTT.

The V call is TRBV7-8, the J call TRBJ2-3; 7 bases fit TRBD2. J gave up 6 bases and V 5 bases, and 11 bases lay outside the gene matches. Germline values: CDR1 SGHVS, CDR2 FQNEAQ. The CDR3 contains 15 residues. This CDR3 is CASSISRPRGDTQYF. DNA of the CDR3: TGTGCCAGCAGCATATCGCGCCCGCGGGGGGATACGCAGTATTTT.

The rearrangement uses TRBV30 and TRBJ1-4; D gene uncertain. V dropped 7 bases and J dropped 4 bases, with 16 bases sitting between them. Germline V gene sequence: CDR1 GTSNPN, CDR2 SVGIG (reference sequence). The CDR3 contains 14 residues. For the CDR3, the DNA is TGTGCCTCCGAGGCGACACCGGGTAATGAAAAACTGTTTTTT. It codes for CASEATPGNEKLFF.

About this clone: This CDR3 is also generated by other DNA sequences in the sample. The chain links TRBV28 to TRBJ1-2; maybe TRBD1 (6 bases). Germline lookup yields CDR1 MDHEN and CDR2 SYDVKM. V lost 6 bases and J lost 4, with 12 bases in between. This CDR3 spans 13 amino acids. DNA for the CDR3: TGTGCCAGCAGCCCTACAGGGACCTATGGCTACACCTTC. Translation: CASSPTGTYGYTF.

On this clone itself: Other nucleotide sequences in the sample specify the same CDR3. The V gene is TRBV27, the J gene TRBJ2-2, with D uncertain. The CDR3 contains 13 residues. Germline V gene data show CDR1 as MNHEY and CDR2 as SMNVEV (reference sequence). The V end lost 3 bases, the J end lost 2 bases, and 4 bases lay between the germline ends. In nucleotides, the CDR3 is TGTGCCAGCAGTTTCCTCAACACCGGGGAGCTGTTTTTT. Translated: CASSFLNTGELFF.

The J gene is TRBJ1-3, the V gene TRBV6-1; D uncertain. The ends were cut back, 6 bases at V and 2 bases at J, with 14 bases in the middle. This CDR3 has 15 amino acids. Germline assignment: CDR1 MNHNS and CDR2 SASEGT. The CDR3 region is CASSLSRWTGNTIYF. DNA of the CDR3: TGTGCCAGCAGCCTCTCGAGGTGGACTGGAAACACCATATATTTT.

J is TRBJ2-2 and V is TRBV19; D may match TRBD1 or TRBD2 (6 bases each). Trimming took 3 bases from V and 4 from J, leaving 27 bases between them. CDR3 length equals 20 residues. From germline, CDR1 is LNHDA and CDR2 SQIVND (reference sequence). The CDR3 DNA reads TGTGCCAGTAGTATTGATATAAGGGGGGCCGACCACAGGAGCACCGGGGAGCTGTTTTTT. Translation: CASSIDIRGADHRSTGELFF.

V and J are TRBV2 and TRBJ1-1, with D possibly TRBD1 on 5 matching bases. The CDR3 is made up of 14 amino acids. V was trimmed by 8 bases and J by 4 bases, leaving 17 bases between them. Germline V lookup: CDR1 SNHLY, CDR2 FYNNEI. The CDR3 here is CASSGNGAVTEAFF. DNA for the CDR3: TGTGCCAGCTCTGGTAACGGGGCTGTCACTGAAGCTTTCTTT.